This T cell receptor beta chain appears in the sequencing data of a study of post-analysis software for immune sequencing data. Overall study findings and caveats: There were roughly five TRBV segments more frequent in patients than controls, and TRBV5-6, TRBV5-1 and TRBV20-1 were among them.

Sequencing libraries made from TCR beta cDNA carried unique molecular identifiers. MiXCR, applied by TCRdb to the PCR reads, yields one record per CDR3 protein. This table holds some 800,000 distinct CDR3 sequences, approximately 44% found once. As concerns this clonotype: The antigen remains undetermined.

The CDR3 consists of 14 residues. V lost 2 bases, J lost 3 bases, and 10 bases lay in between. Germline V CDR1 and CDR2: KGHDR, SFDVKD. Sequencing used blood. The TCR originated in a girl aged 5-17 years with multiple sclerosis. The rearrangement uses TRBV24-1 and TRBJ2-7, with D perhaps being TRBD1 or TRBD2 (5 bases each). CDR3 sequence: CATSDSGPSYEQYF. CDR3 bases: TGTGCCACCAGTGATTCGGGACCGAGCTACGAGCAGTACTTC.